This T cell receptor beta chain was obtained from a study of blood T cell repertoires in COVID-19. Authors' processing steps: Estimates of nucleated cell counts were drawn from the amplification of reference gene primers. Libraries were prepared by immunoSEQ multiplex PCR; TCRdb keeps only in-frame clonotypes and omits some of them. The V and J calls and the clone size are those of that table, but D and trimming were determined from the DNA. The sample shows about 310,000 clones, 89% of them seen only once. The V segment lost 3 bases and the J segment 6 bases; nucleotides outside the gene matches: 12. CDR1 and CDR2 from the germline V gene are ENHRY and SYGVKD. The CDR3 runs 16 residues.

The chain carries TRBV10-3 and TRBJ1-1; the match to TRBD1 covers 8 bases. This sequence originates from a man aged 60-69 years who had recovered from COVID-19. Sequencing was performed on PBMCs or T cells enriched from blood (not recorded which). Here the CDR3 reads CAISDYSGTGGPEAFF. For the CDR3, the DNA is TGTGCCATCAGTGATTATTCCGGGACAGGCGGACCTGAAGCTTTCTTT.